This TCR beta chain was captured in a study of cytomegalovirus exposure and HLA in healthy donors. As for the study in general: A later analysis reported the same platform for the 90 to 150 validation repertoires and the roughly 700 first-cohort repertoires. Overall study findings and caveats: The majority of TCR sequences were rare, yet some public TCRs appeared in many donors. The investigators catalogued 160 or so TCR beta chains as cytomegalovirus-associated.

The table came from immunoSEQ multiplex PCR; TCRdb's copy has only in-frame clones and leaves some out. Seen here are a few hundred thousand clones, just over 85% observed once, and the top ten hold around 0.8%. This CDR3 is 14 amino acids long. J was trimmed by 2 bases and V by 7 bases; bases with no gene match: 10. The V gene's germline CDR1 is SQVTM and CDR2 ANQGSEA. With regard to this clone: Its antigen is as yet unknown.

Sequencing used PBMCs. The chain links TRBV29-1 to TRBJ2-5, with 7 positions matching TRBD1. The clonotype comes from a woman aged 18-35 years in good health and CMV-seronegative. CDR3 region: CSAKSGTAQETQYF. Written as DNA, the CDR3 is TGCAGCGCTAAATCCGGGACAGCACAAGAGACCCAGTACTTC.